These 27 T cell receptor beta chains originate from one sample sequenced in a study of CD8 T cells in Susac syndrome. RNA amounts of about 0.5 to 1 ug underwent reverse transcription with random hexamers. One entry per CDR3 protein, called by TCRdb with MiXCR from the immunoSEQ multiplex PCR reads. The sample has 90,000 to 150,000 distinct CDR3 sequences; just under 95% are singletons. The source material was CD4+ T cells from PBMCs. All receptors derive from a human donor with multiple sclerosis.

The J gene is TRBJ2-1, the V gene TRBV5-1; 11 nucleotides line up with TRBD2. V lost 4 bases and J lost 5; bases outside the gene matches: 2. CDR3 length: 14 amino acids. Germline V gene sequence: CDR1 SGHRS, CDR2 YFSETQ. CDR3 sequence: CASSQGLADNEQFF. DNA of the CDR3: TGCGCCAGCAGCCAGGGACTAGCGGACAATGAGCAGTTCTTC.

The chain links TRBV30 to TRBJ1-5; possibly TRBD1 for D (5 bases). Trimming pared 4 bases from V and 1 base from J, leaving 11 bases between. CDR1 GTSNPN and CDR2 SVGIG come from the germline V gene (reference sequence). The CDR3 runs 14 residues. CDR3 loop: CAWNQGSSNQPQHF. The CDR3 region has the DNA TGTGCCTGGAACCAGGGATCGAGCAATCAGCCCCAGCATTTT.

J is TRBJ1-1 and V is TRBV7-3; possibly TRBD1 for D (6 bases). Trimming took off 2 bases at V and 3 bases at J, with 13 bases between the two ends. The CDR3 contains 15 residues. CDR1 and CDR2 from the germline V gene are SGHTA and FQGTGA. The CDR3 DNA reads as TGTGCCAGCAGCTTAGTCCCCGCAGGGGACACTGAAGCTTTCTTT. Its protein is CASSLVPAGDTEAFF.

This rearrangement joins TRBV6-2 or TRBV6-3 to TRBJ2-2, with TRBD1 identical over 9 bases. With V trimmed by 5 bases and J by 5 bases, 3 bases remained unmatched. This CDR3 has 14 residues. Germline V gene sequence: CDR1 MNHEY, CDR2 SVGEGT. The CDR3 DNA sequence: TGTGCCAGCAGTCGGACAGGGGTAACCGGGGAGCTGTTTTTT. It encodes CASSRTGVTGELFF.

This clonotype has just one count. This chain joins TRBV28 and TRBJ2-3, with TRBD1 as a possible D gene (5 bases). Between the trimmed V and J ends, which lost 5 bases and 3 bases, there was a span of 12 bases. CDR1 MDHEN and CDR2 SYDVKM come from the germline V gene. The CDR3 runs 14 residues. CDR3: CASSTRVGTDTQYF. The CDR3 nucleotides read TGTGCCAGCAGTACCAGGGTTGGGACAGATACGCAGTATTTT.

This clonotype was observed a few times. The rearrangement joins TRBV6-5 to TRBJ2-5; TRBD1 aligns across 9 bases. Germline V gives CDR1 MNHEY, CDR2 SVGAGI. The CDR3 has 14 amino acids. The V segment lost 2 bases and the J segment 3 bases; nucleotides outside the gene matches: 1. CDR3 sequence reads: CASSYRDREETQYF. CDR3 in DNA: TGTGCCAGCAGTTACCGGGACAGGGAAGAGACCCAGTACTTC.

This chain links TRBV9 with TRBJ2-2; D is undetermined. The ends were cut back, 6 bases at V and 0 bases at J, with 9 bases in the middle. In germline, CDR1 is SGDLS, CDR2 YYNGEE. The CDR3 loop spans 14 amino acids. DNA of the CDR3: TGTGCCAGCAAACGCGCAGCGAACACCGGGGAGCTGTTTTTT. Residues: CASKRAANTGELFF.

This chain uses TRBV29-1 with TRBJ1-1, with a weak D call TRBD1 (6 bases). Germline loops: CDR1 SQVTM, CDR2 ANQGSEA. V dropped 4 bases and J dropped 5 bases, with 14 bases sitting between them. The CDR3 runs 13 residues. CDR3 DNA: TGCAGCGTTGGTAAGGGGGGTTGGACTGAAGCTTTCTTT. Translation gives CSVGKGGWTEAFF.

This clonotype was detected only once. The chain recombines TRBV2 with TRBJ2-1; no reliable D call. The CDR3 consists of 15 residues. From germline, CDR1 is SNHLY and CDR2 FYNNEI. V gave up 3 bases and J gave up 4 bases, with 13 bases separating them. This CDR3 reads CASSDLGLSYNEQFF. In DNA, the CDR3 is TGTGCCAGCAGTGATCTAGGGTTGAGTTACAATGAGCAGTTCTTC.

The chain links TRBV12-3 or TRBV12-4 to TRBJ2-5; 12 nucleotides align to TRBD2. J was trimmed by 7 bases and V by 3 bases; bases with no gene match: 6. The CDR3 runs 15 residues. Written as DNA, the CDR3 is TGTGCCAGCAGTTTCCCTAGCGGGGGGGCAGGGACCCAGTACTTC. Amino acids: CASSFPSGGAGTQYF.

The CDR3 loop reads CSARARDSIQPQHF. The CDR3 DNA reads as TGCAGTGCTAGAGCGCGGGACTCTATTCAGCCCCAGCATTTT. J is TRBJ1-5 and V is TRBV20-1; a possible D gene is TRBD1 (5 bases). The germline V and J ends were trimmed by 1 base and 6 bases, with 13 bases remaining between them. This CDR3 region has 14 residues. Germline loops: CDR1 DFQATT, CDR2 SNEGSKA (reference sequence).

V gene TRBV30 combines with J gene TRBJ2-7; a weak D match, TRBD1 (6 bases). The length of the CDR3 is 14 residues. V was clipped by 2 bases and J by 4 bases, with 15 bases between them. CDR1 and CDR2 (germline): GTSNPN, SVGIG (reference sequence). The CDR3 DNA follows: TGTGCCTGGAGTTATGAGGTCAGGGGTTACGAGCAGTACTTC. Translated, it gives CAWSYEVRGYEQYF.

Only one count was recorded for this clonotype. V and J are TRBV28 and TRBJ1-4, with D possibly being TRBD1 (5 bases). There are 14 residues in the CDR3. V gave up 6 bases and J gave up 5 bases, with 13 bases separating them. Germline V CDR1 and CDR2: MDHEN, SYDVKM. The CDR3 region has the DNA TGTGCCAGCAGCTCCGGGACGGTGAATGAAAAACTGTTTTTT. Protein: CASSSGTVNEKLFF.

The chain has TRBV5-1 and TRBJ2-7; the D gene could be TRBD1 or TRBD2 (5 bases each). The length of the CDR3 is 13 residues. The germline gives CDR1 SGHRS, CDR2 YFSETQ. Trimming shortened V by 5 bases and J by 2 bases, and 11 bases separated the two germline ends. DNA of the CDR3: TGCGCCAGCAGGGCCGGGACCACCTACGAGCAGTACTTC. Protein product: CASRAGTTYEQYF. Variable domain in full (rest from reference TRBV5-1 and TRBJ2-7): KAGVTQTPRYLIKTRGQQVTLSCSPISGHRSVSWYQQTPGQGLQFLFEYFSETQRNKGNFPGRFSGRQFSNSRSEMNVSTLELGDSALYLCASRAGTTYEQYFGPGTRLTVT.

This chain links TRBV12-3 or TRBV12-4 with TRBJ1-1, with D unclear. The CDR3 sequence is 14 residues long. V was shortened by 5 bases and J by 1 base, with 11 bases between the two germline ends. CDR3 in amino acids: CASSPHPENTEAFF. CDR3 sequence (DNA): TGTGCCAGCAGTCCCCACCCAGAGAACACTGAAGCTTTCTTT.

The rearrangement uses TRBV20-1 and TRBJ1-4, with D tentatively TRBD1 (5 bases). The CDR3 length is 14 residues. Germline V CDR1 and CDR2: DFQATT, SNEGSKA (reference sequence). The germline V and J ends were trimmed by 2 bases and 8 bases, with 15 bases remaining between them. The CDR3 DNA follows: TGCAGTGCTAGACGTTTGGGGGTTAGCGAAAAACTGTTTTTT. This gives the protein CSARRLGVSEKLFF.

The rearrangement links TRBV12-5 to TRBJ1-1; D remains ambiguous. Trimming cost V 2 bases and J 1 base, with 11 bases left between them. The CDR3 sequence is 15 residues long. From germline, CDR1 is LGHNT and CDR2 FRNRAP. CDR3 nucleotide sequence: TGTGCTAGTGGTTTGCTCCTGTTAGGGAACACTGAAGCTTTCTTT. It encodes CASGLLLLGNTEAFF.

The rearrangement links TRBV4-3 to TRBJ2-2; tentatively, D is TRBD1 or TRBD2 (6 bases each). The germline V gene has CDR1 LGHNA and CDR2 YSLEER. The CDR3 extends over 16 amino acids. Trimming took off 4 bases at V and 2 bases at J, with 14 bases between the two ends. The chain's CDR3 is CASSPGAGQNTGELFF. The CDR3 coding sequence is TGCGCCAGCAGCCCCGGGGCGGGACAAAACACCGGGGAGCTGTTTTTT.

The genes are TRBV20-1 and TRBJ1-1, with unresolved D. Trimming stripped 1 base from V and 2 bases from J, with 8 bases between. CDR1 is DFQATT and CDR2 is SNEGSKA in the germline V gene (reference sequence). The CDR3 spans 13 residues. The CDR3 region is CSARVIFNTEAFF. In nucleotides, the CDR3 is TGCAGTGCTAGAGTCATTTTTAACACTGAAGCTTTCTTT.

The gene calls are TRBV20-1 and TRBJ2-1; D may correspond to TRBD1 or TRBD2 (6 bases each). Looked up from germline, CDR1 is DFQATT and CDR2 is SNEGSKA (reference sequence). V gave up 3 bases and J gave up 0 bases, with 12 bases separating them. CDR3 length: 15 amino acids. The CDR3 sequence is CSARLGGSSYNEQFF. The CDR3, as DNA: TGCAGTGCTAGGTTAGGGGGGAGCTCCTACAATGAGCAGTTCTTC.

This sequence joins TRBV7-9 and TRBJ1-1; D possibly corresponds to TRBD1 (6 bases). The CDR3 contains 16 residues. CDR1 and CDR2 from the germline V gene are SEHNR and FQNEAQ (reference sequence). Trimming cost V 2 bases and J 8 bases, with 21 bases left between them. CDR3 coding DNA: TGTGCCAGCAGCTTATGGCCCCGGAGGCAGGGGTCCGAAGCTTTCTTT. Translating it yields CASSLWPRRQGSEAFF.

J is TRBJ1-1 and V is TRBV20-1; TRBD1 matches 8 bases. Trimming cost V 6 bases and J 7 bases; bases outside gene matches: 10. CDR3 size: 13 residues. Germline loops: CDR1 DFQATT, CDR2 SNEGSKA (reference sequence). The chain's CDR3 is CSASIRTGNEAFF. CDR3 DNA: TGCAGTGCGTCGATTAGGACAGGGAATGAAGCTTTCTTT.

This clonotype was recorded once. The rearrangement uses TRBV6-5 and TRBJ2-7, with 7 bases lining up with TRBD1. J gave up 6 bases and V 6 bases, and 5 bases lay outside the gene matches. CDR3 length: 12 amino acids. Germline V CDR1 and CDR2: MNHEY, SVGAGI. CDR3 sequence reads: CASRQGSGEQYF. CDR3 nucleotides: TGTGCCAGCAGACAGGGGTCTGGCGAGCAGTACTTC.

This clonotype was counted a single time. The conserved phenylalanine or tryptophan is not found at the CDR3 terminus, so this likely reflects a read error. It is unclear where the CDR3 begins or ends on the DNA, so no DNA is shown, and the CDR3 is as TCRdb lists it. This chain connects TRBV14 to TRBJ2-1. A total of 12 residues make up the CDR3, ends included. The V gene's germline CDR1 is SGHDN and CDR2 FVKESK. The CDR3 protein is CASSQGNHMRIL.

The chain links TRBV18 to TRBJ1-1; no firm D call. V lost 4 bases and J lost 1, with 10 bases in between. CDR1 KGHSH and CDR2 LQKENI come from the germline V gene. CDR3 length: 14 residues. The CDR3 here is CASSQADKNTEAFF. The CDR3 DNA is TGTGCCAGCTCACAGGCAGATAAGAACACTGAAGCTTTCTTT.

The CDR3 sequence: CSALYEGLSGELFF. For the CDR3, the DNA is TGCAGTGCCCTTTACGAGGGGTTGAGCGGGGAGCTGTTTTTT. The chain employs TRBV20-1 and TRBJ2-2; D tentatively reads TRBD1 or TRBD2 (5 bases each). V gave up 6 bases and J gave up 7 bases, with 18 bases separating them. The CDR3 runs to 14 residues. From germline, CDR1 is DFQATT and CDR2 SNEGSKA (reference sequence).

The chain is built from TRBV4-2 and TRBJ2-7, with a weak D call TRBD1 (7 bases). V dropped 1 base and J dropped 3 bases, with 13 bases sitting between them. This CDR3 has 15 residues. Per the germline V gene, CDR1 is LGHNA and CDR2 is YNFKEQ. CDR3 residues: CASSQGSGGLYEQYF. The CDR3 nucleotides read TGTGCCAGCAGCCAAGGGTCAGGGGGGCTCTACGAGCAGTACTTC.